The 4 T cell receptor beta chains listed next were all sequenced from one sample in a study of shared clonotypes between healthy human individuals. Some clones are missing from TCRdb's copy, which holds only in-frame ones; the method was immunoSEQ multiplex PCR. The table lists a few hundred thousand clones, 50% to 75% of them singletons. Sequencing input: memory CD4+ T cells sorted from blood. Subset denoted: CD45RA-negative fraction. The receptors were gathered from a man aged 25-45 years in good health.

The chain carries TRBV28 and TRBJ2-3, with a tentative D call TRBD1 (5 bases). CDR3 size: 12 residues. V lost 7 bases, J lost 5 bases, and 10 bases lay in between. Per germline, CDR1 MDHEN and CDR2 SYDVKM. CDR3 sequence reads: CASISDRDTQYF. The DNA of the CDR3 is TGTGCCAGCATCTCAGACAGAGATACGCAGTATTTT.

A few counts support this clone. V usage is TRBV2 and J usage is TRBJ2-7, with 10 bases aligning to TRBD1. From germline, CDR1 is SNHLY and CDR2 FYNNEI. Trimming removed 10 bases from V and 3 bases from J; junction bases left unmatched: 3. This CDR3 contains 12 residues. This CDR3 reads CATGDRGYEQYF. CDR3 sequence (DNA): TGTGCCACCGGGGACAGGGGCTACGAGCAGTACTTC.

This sequence joins TRBV27 and TRBJ1-1; no reliable D call. CDR1 MNHEY and CDR2 SMNVEV come from the germline V gene (reference sequence). The CDR3 is made up of 16 amino acids. Trimming shortened V by 7 bases and J by 0 bases, and 18 bases separated the two germline ends. The CDR3 here is CASKVAGGFLNTEAFF. Here the CDR3 DNA reads TGTGCCAGCAAAGTAGCAGGCGGATTTTTGAACACTGAAGCTTTCTTT.

V usage is TRBV30 and J usage is TRBJ1-2; the match to TRBD1 covers 9 bases. J lost 7 bases, V lost 2 bases, and 5 bases had no gene match. This CDR3 contains 13 residues. CDR1 and CDR2 (germline): GTSNPN, SVGIG (reference sequence). DNA for the CDR3: TGTGCCTGGAGTTTACGGACAGGGGCTGGCTACACCTTC. This sequence encodes CAWSLRTGAGYTF.